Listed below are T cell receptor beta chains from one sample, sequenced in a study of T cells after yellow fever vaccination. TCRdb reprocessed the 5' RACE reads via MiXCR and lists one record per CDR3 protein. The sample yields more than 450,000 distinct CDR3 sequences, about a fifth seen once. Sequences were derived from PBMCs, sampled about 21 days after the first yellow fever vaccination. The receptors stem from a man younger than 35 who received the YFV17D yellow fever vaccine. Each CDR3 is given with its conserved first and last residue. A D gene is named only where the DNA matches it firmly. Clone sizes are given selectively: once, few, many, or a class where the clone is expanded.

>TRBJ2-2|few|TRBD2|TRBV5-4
TGTGCCAGCACCCGGGGAGGGGAGGCCGGGGAGCTGTTTTTT
CASTRGGEAGELFF
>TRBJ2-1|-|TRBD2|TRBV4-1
TGCGCCAGCAGCCCCCAGCGGGGGGGCGGCTCCTACAATGAGCAGTTCTTC
CASSPQRGGGSYNEQFF
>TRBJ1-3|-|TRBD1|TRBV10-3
TGTGCCATGGGGACAGGGTCCACTGAAAACACCATATATTTT
CAMGTGSTENTIYF
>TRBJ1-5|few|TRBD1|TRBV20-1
TGCAGTGCTAGAAACCGGGACAGGAGCAATCAGCCCCAGCATTTT
CSARNRDRSNQPQHF
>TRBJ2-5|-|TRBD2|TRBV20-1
TGCAGTGCTAGCGGCGGGGGGGTAGAGACCCAGTACTTC
CSASGGGVETQYF
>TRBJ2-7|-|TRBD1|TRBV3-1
TGTGCCAGCTCGGACAGGGGGATCGACGAGCAGTACTTC
CASSDRGIDEQYF
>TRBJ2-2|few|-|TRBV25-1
TGTGCCAGCAGGAAGAACAGGGCCCCTGGGGAGCTGTTTTTT
CASRKNRAPGELFF
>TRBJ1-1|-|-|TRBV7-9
TGTGCCAGCAGCGCTTGGGCGGGTGGGGACACTGAAGCTTTCTTT
CASSAWAGGDTEAFF
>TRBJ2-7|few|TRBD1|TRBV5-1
TGCGCCAGCAGCTTGGGGACAGGGCTGGGTAGCGACGAGCAGTACTTC
CASSLGTGLGSDEQYF
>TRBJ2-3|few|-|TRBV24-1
TGTGCCACCAGTGATTTTGGGAAGGCGTCGCCCACAGATACGCAGTATTTT
CATSDFGKASPTDTQYF
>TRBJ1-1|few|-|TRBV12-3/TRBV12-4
TGTGCCAGCACCATACACCAAAACACTGAAGCTTTCTTT
CASTIHQNTEAFF
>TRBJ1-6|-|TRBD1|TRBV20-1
TGCAGTGCTAGAAGGCGGACAGGGGGACGTTCACCCCTCCACTTT
CSARRRTGGRSPLHF
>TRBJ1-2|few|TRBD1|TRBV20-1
TGCAGTGCGGAGGGACAGGGGCTAGGTGGCTACACCTTC
CSAEGQGLGGYTF
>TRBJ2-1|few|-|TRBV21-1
TGTGCCAGCAGCAAACTCCGCGGGCTAGCGGAGCACAATGAGCAGTTCTTC
CASSKLRGLAEHNEQFF
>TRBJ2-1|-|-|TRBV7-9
TGTGCCAGCAGCTTAGTACTGGGGAGTAACAATGAGCAGTTCTTC
CASSLVLGSNNEQFF
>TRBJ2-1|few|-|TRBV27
TGTGCCAGCAGTTTAACCAACCCGGGAAGGCTCGGCAATGAGCAGTTCTTC
CASSLTNPGRLGNEQFF
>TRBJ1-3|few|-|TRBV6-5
TGTGCCAGCAGTTACTCGACCCCCAGGTCTGGAAACACCATATATTTT
CASSYSTPRSGNTIYF
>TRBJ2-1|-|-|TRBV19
TGTGCCAGTAGTGGACGGGCAGGAACTGAGCAGTTCTTC
CASSGRAGTEQFF
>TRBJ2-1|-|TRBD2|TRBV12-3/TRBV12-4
TGTGCCAGCAGTTTCAATGGGGAAGCGGGGCCCTACAATGAGCAGTTCTTC
CASSFNGEAGPYNEQFF
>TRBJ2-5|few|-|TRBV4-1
TGCGCCAGCAGCCAAGTCGTGGGAAACCAAGAGACCCAGTACTTC
CASSQVVGNQETQYF
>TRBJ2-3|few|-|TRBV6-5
TGTGCCAGCAGTTACTCGGGGGTTTTGGGCACAGATACGCAGTATTTT
CASSYSGVLGTDTQYF
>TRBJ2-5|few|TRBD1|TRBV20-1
TGCAGTGCTAGAGGCCGGACAGGACCCTCAGAGACCCAGTACTTC
CSARGRTGPSETQYF
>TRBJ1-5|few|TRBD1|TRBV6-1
TGTGCCAGCACCGGGACAGGGAGTAGCAATCAGCCCCAGCATTTT
CASTGTGSSNQPQHF
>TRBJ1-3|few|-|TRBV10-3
TGTGCCATCAGTGAGTCTGGAAACACCATATATTTT
CAISESGNTIYF
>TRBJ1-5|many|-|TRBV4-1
TGCGCCAGCAGCCAAGATAGGTCGGGCGGTCAGCCCCAGCATTTT
CASSQDRSGGQPQHF
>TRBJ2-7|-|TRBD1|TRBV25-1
TGTGCCAGCAGCCCAAGCCGGGACAGAAGGTCGTACGAGCAGTACTTC
CASSPSRDRRSYEQYF
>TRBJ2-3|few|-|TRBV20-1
TGCAGTGCTAGACACCGGGGGAGCCTGCTCACAGATACGCAGTATTTT
CSARHRGSLLTDTQYF
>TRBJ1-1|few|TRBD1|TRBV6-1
TGTGCCAGCAGGGGAACAGGGGTGATGAGGAACACTGAAGCTTTCTTT
CASRGTGVMRNTEAFF
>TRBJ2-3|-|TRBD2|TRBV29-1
TGCAGCGTCGCCCATGCGGGGGGCACAGATACGCAGTATTTT
CSVAHAGGTDTQYF
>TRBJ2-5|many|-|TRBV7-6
TGTGCCAGCAGCTCGCCCCCCGACGGGACCGGGGAGACCCAGTACTTC
CASSSPPDGTGETQYF
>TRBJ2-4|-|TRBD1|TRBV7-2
TGTGCCAGCAATCCGGGACAGGGACAAAACATTCAGTACTTC
CASNPGQGQNIQYF
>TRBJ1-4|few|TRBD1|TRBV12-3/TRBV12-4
TGTGCCAGCAGTCCGGAGACAGGGGGCGGTGAAAAACTGTTTTTT
CASSPETGGGEKLFF
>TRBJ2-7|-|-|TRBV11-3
TGTGCCAGCAGCTTGTCAGGGGCAGGCTACGAGCAGTACTTC
CASSLSGAGYEQYF
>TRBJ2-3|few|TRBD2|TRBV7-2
TGTGCCAGCAGCTTAAGAAGCGGGGGGGCCGCAGATACGCAGTATTTT
CASSLRSGGAADTQYF
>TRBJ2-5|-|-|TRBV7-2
TGTGCCAGCAGCTCAAACGGGGGACAAGAGACCCAGTACTTC
CASSSNGGQETQYF
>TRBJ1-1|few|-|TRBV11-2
TGTGCCAGCAGCCAATCTTGGAGGAGCACTGAAGCTTTCTTT
CASSQSWRSTEAFF
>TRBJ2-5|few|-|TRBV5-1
TGCGCCAGCAGCCAGACGGGACGGACGGAAGAGACCCAGTACTTC
CASSQTGRTEETQYF
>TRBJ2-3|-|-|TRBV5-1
TGCGCCAGCAGCTTGGTGGTGGGGGGGCCCTTAGGGGCCACAGATACGCAGTATTTT
CASSLVVGGPLGATDTQYF
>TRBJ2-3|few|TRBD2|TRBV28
TGTGCCAGCAGTCCCTGGGGAGTGGGAGCGGGGACCACAGATACGCAGTATTTT
CASSPWGVGAGTTDTQYF
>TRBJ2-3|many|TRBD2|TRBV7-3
TGTGCCAGCAGCTTAGGCCTAGCGGGGGGCACAGATACGCAGTATTTT
CASSLGLAGGTDTQYF
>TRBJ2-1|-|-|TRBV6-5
TGTGCCAGCAGTAACGAAGCAAAGATGTTCTTC
CASSNEAKMFF
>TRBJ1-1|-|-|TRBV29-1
TGCAGCGTTGAAGCTACATCGAACACTGAAGCTTTCTTT
CSVEATSNTEAFF
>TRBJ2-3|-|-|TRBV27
TGTGCCAGCAGTACGCATCGGGGGGCGATCACCCCAGATACGCAGTATTTT
CASSTHRGAITPDTQYF
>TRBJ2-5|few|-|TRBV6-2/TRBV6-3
TGTGCCAGCAGTTACTCGGGGGAACGGCAAGAGACCCAGTACTTC
CASSYSGERQETQYF
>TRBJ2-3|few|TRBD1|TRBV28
TGTGCCAGCAGTAAGACAGGGGCCACAGATACGCAGTATTTT
CASSKTGATDTQYF
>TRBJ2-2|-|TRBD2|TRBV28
TGTGCCAGCAGTTCAGGGACTACCTCGAACACCGGGGAGCTGTTTTTT
CASSSGTTSNTGELFF